Listed here are 27 T cell receptor beta chains from one sample, sequenced in a study of radiotherapy plus CTLA-4 blockade in lung cancer. Only in-frame clones appear in the TCRdb table, and some are missing; sequencing was by immunoSEQ multiplex PCR. The top ten hold 0.75% to 0.85% of the sample, which has tens of thousands of clones, about 80% seen once. The starting material was peripheral blood, obtained from a patient treated with radiotherapy plus ipilimumab. The receptor set was obtained from a human donor with non-small cell lung cancer who had stable disease on radiotherapy plus ipilimumab.

The chain has TRBV5-6 and TRBJ1-6, with D hard to call. The CDR3 runs 15 residues. V was clipped by 2 bases and J by 2 bases, with 8 bases between them. Germline CDR1 reads SGHDT; CDR2 reads YYEEEE. CDR3 loop: CASSFDTPYNSPLHF. DNA of the CDR3: TGTGCCAGCAGCTTTGACACTCCCTATAATTCACCCCTCCACTTT.

In this sample, this clone turned up a few times. The CDR3 bases are TGCGCCAGCAGTGCAGGGATCGGGGAGCTGTTTTTT. It specifies CASSAGIGELFF. The chain joins TRBV10-1 to TRBJ2-2; D possibly corresponds to TRBD1 (5 bases). The V and J ends lost 4 bases and 7 bases respectively, with 7 bases between them. CDR1 and CDR2 from the germline V gene are WNHNN and SYGVQD (reference sequence). This CDR3 is built from 12 residues.

The CDR3 region is CASSLSGPREGPGELFF. In nucleotides, the CDR3 is TGCGCCAGCAGCTTGTCCGGCCCCCGCGAGGGTCCCGGGGAGCTGTTTTTT. This rearrangement joins TRBV5-1 to TRBJ2-2, with D possibly matching TRBD2 (5 bases). The CDR3 spans 17 residues. Germline CDR1 reads SGHRS; CDR2 reads YFSETQ. Trimming pared 1 base from V and 6 bases from J, leaving 19 bases between.

This sequence joins TRBV30 and TRBJ2-1; the match to TRBD2 covers 8 bases. Germline assignment: CDR1 GTSNPN and CDR2 SVGIG (reference sequence). The V segment lost 3 bases and the J segment 6 bases; nucleotides outside the gene matches: 10. There are 15 residues in the CDR3. The CDR3 protein is CAWSRRGGAGNEQFF. CDR3 sequence (DNA): TGTGCCTGGAGCCGACGGGGGGGGGCAGGCAATGAGCAGTTCTTC.

The chain recombines TRBV19 with TRBJ2-7; 12 positions match TRBD2. This CDR3 has 16 residues. The germline CDR1 and CDR2 sequences are LNHDA and SQIVND (reference sequence). V shed 5 bases and J 0 bases; nucleotides not matched to a gene: 5. CDR3 DNA sequence: TGTGCCAGTAGTCCCAGACTAGCGGGAGCCTCCTACGAGCAGTACTTC. This encodes CASSPRLAGASYEQYF.

The chain carries TRBV15 and TRBJ2-7; 11 bases match TRBD2. With V trimmed by 1 base and J by 7 bases, 6 bases remained unmatched. Germline CDR1 reads LNHNV; CDR2 reads YYDKDF (reference sequence). The CDR3 is 15 amino acids. CDR3 sequence reads: CATSRGLAGSGEQYF. CDR3 bases: TGTGCCACCAGCAGAGGACTAGCGGGATCGGGTGAGCAGTACTTC.

The rearrangement uses TRBV7-9 and TRBJ1-4; 8 nucleotides align to TRBD1. Losses at the gene ends were 5 bases for V and 7 bases for J; bases not matched to a gene: 6. The CDR3 is 14 residues long. The germline V gene encodes CDR1 SEHNR and CDR2 FQNEAQ (reference sequence). The CDR3 loop reads CASSPGGAGEKLFF. The CDR3 coding sequence is TGTGCCAGCAGCCCAGGGGGCGCGGGTGAAAAACTGTTTTTT.

The V call is TRBV7-9, the J call TRBJ1-2; D not certain. This CDR3 is built from 14 residues. Deletions cut 1 base from V and 1 base from J, with 7 bases between. Germline CDR1 and CDR2: SEHNR and FQNEAQ (reference sequence). The CDR3 coding sequence is TGTGCCAGCAGCTTAGTGGGTGATAACTATGGCTACACCTTC. It encodes CASSLVGDNYGYTF.

The chain combines TRBV29-1 with TRBJ2-1, with 8 nucleotides matching TRBD2. Germline V gene sequence: CDR1 SQVTM, CDR2 ANQGSEA. The CDR3 has 15 amino acids. V gave up 3 bases and J gave up 6 bases; unmatched junction bases: 10. The CDR3 sequence: CSVDDLAGGLNEQFF. The CDR3 bases are TGCAGCGTTGACGATTTGGCGGGGGGACTCAATGAGCAGTTCTTC.

This chain joins TRBV5-8 and TRBJ2-1; 16 nucleotides line up with TRBD2. CDR1 SGHTS and CDR2 YDEGEE come from the germline V gene. Trimming took 4 bases from V and 8 from J; bases not matched to a gene: 3. This CDR3 spans 15 amino acids. CDR3 residues: CASSEGLAGGDEQFF. The DNA for the CDR3 is TGTGCCAGCAGCGAGGGACTAGCGGGAGGGGATGAGCAGTTCTTC. Drawing the rest from reference TRBV5-8 and TRBJ2-1, the complete variable domain is EAGVTQSPTHLIKTRGQQATLRCSPISGHTSVYWYQQALGLGLQFLLWYDEGEERNRGNFPPRFSGRQFPNYSSELNVNALELEDSALYLCASSEGLAGGDEQFFGPGTRLTVL.

This clone appeared a single time. The rearrangement links TRBV7-9 to TRBJ1-1; D is uncertain. This CDR3 comprises 15 residues. V was cut by 1 base and J by 1 base, with 10 bases left in between. Germline V lookup: CDR1 SEHNR, CDR2 FQNEAQ (reference sequence). DNA of the CDR3: TGTGCCAGCAGCTTAGGAGGAGTGGGGAACACTGAAGCTTTCTTT. As protein: CASSLGGVGNTEAFF.

Only a few counts were recorded for this clone. The chain uses TRBV10-2 and TRBJ1-5; no firm D call. The CDR3 sequence is 15 residues long. V was pared by 3 bases and J by 1 base, with 10 bases between. Germline V gene sequence: CDR1 WSHSY, CDR2 SAAADI. In DNA form, the CDR3 reads TGCGCCAGCAGTGATGGATCAGCAAGCAATCAGCCCCAGCATTTT. Amino acids: CASSDGSASNQPQHF.

The rearrangement links TRBV30 to TRBJ1-2, with D possibly being TRBD1 (6 bases). The CDR3 loop spans 12 amino acids. The germline V and J ends were trimmed by 8 bases and 8 bases, with 18 bases remaining between them. Germline-derived CDR1 and CDR2 are GTSNPN and SVGIG (reference sequence). CDR3 DNA sequence: TGTGCCCGTAGTACCACAGGGTCAGGCTACACCTTC. Protein product: CARSTTGSGYTF.

This chain links TRBV5-1 with TRBJ1-3; no clear D. V was clipped by 0 bases and J by 0 bases, with 10 bases between them. Germline V CDR1 and CDR2: SGHRS, YFSETQ. CDR3 length: 16 residues. The CDR3 region has the DNA TGCGCCAGCAGCTTGGGCAACAGCTTCTCTGGAAACACCATATATTTT. Translating gives CASSLGNSFSGNTIYF. Full variable domain (rest looked up from reference TRBV5-1 and TRBJ1-3): KAGVTQTPRYLIKTRGQQVTLSCSPISGHRSVSWYQQTPGQGLQFLFEYFSETQRNKGNFPGRFSGRQFSNSRSEMNVSTLELGDSALYLCASSLGNSFSGNTIYFGEGSWLTVV.

This clone was counted only a few times. The chain uses TRBV7-2 and TRBJ2-1; D is unclear. This CDR3 contains 14 residues. CDR1 and CDR2 (germline): SGHTA, FQGNSA. With 5 bases removed from V and 2 bases from J, the gap between germline ends came to 10 bases. The CDR3 DNA reads TGTGCCAGCAGCCCGGACCCAGCCTACAATGAGCAGTTCTTC. Translation: CASSPDPAYNEQFF.

The chain joins TRBV28 to TRBJ2-1; TRBD1 might be the D (5 bases). Germline CDR1 and CDR2: MDHEN and SYDVKM. The CDR3 runs 14 residues. V gave up 8 bases and J gave up 4 bases, with 15 bases separating them. CDR3 protein: CASQTANFYNEQFF. The CDR3 bases are TGTGCCAGCCAGACAGCAAACTTTTACAATGAGCAGTTCTTC.

The genes are TRBV27 and TRBJ1-4, with TRBD1 matching 7 bases. Trimming cost V 6 bases and J 2 bases; bases outside gene matches: 3. Germline V gene lookup returns CDR1 MNHEY and CDR2 SMNVEV (reference sequence). The CDR3 totals 14 residues. The CDR3, as DNA: TGTGCCAGCAGACAGGGGAACACTAATGAAAAACTGTTTTTT. As protein: CASRQGNTNEKLFF.

This sequence joins TRBV30 and TRBJ1-1, with no clear D. The germline V and J ends were trimmed by 3 bases and 0 bases, with 11 bases remaining between them. CDR3 length: 14 amino acids. The germline CDR1 and CDR2 sequences are GTSNPN and SVGIG (reference sequence). The CDR3 nucleotides are TGTGCCTGGAGGCCGAGTCCTCTGAACACTGAAGCTTTCTTT. Translation gives CAWRPSPLNTEAFF.

This clone was seen a handful of times. The chain has TRBV7-8 and TRBJ1-6; D ambiguous. Germline V CDR1 and CDR2: SGHVS, FQNEAQ. Trimming removed 5 bases at V and 6 bases at J, with 11 bases between. This CDR3 contains 14 residues. CDR3 protein: CASSASLSNSPLHF. The CDR3, as DNA: TGTGCCAGCAGCGCGAGCCTGAGTAATTCACCCCTCCACTTT.

The chain links TRBV2 to TRBJ1-5; no reliable D call. Germline lookup yields CDR1 SNHLY and CDR2 FYNNEI. The V and J ends lost 1 base and 4 bases respectively, with 8 bases between them. CDR3 length: 14 amino acids. The CDR3 DNA reads as TGTGCCAGCAGTGAAGAGGGCTCGAATCAGCCCCAGCATTTT. Its translation: CASSEEGSNQPQHF.

The genes are TRBV27 and TRBJ2-3; TRBD1 might be the D (5 bases). V was pared by 6 bases and J by 0 bases, with 16 bases between. CDR1 is MNHEY and CDR2 is SMNVEV in the germline V gene (reference sequence). This CDR3 is 16 amino acids long. The CDR3 reads CASSSQGAVSTDTQYF. The CDR3 DNA is TGTGCCAGCAGCTCCCAAGGGGCAGTTAGCACAGATACGCAGTATTTT.

This chain links TRBV5-4 with TRBJ1-6, with a weak D call TRBD1 (5 bases). The CDR3 is made up of 14 amino acids. The ends were cut back, 0 bases at V and 8 bases at J, with 9 bases in the middle. Germline loops: CDR1 SGHNT, CDR2 YYREEE (reference sequence). The CDR3: CASSLALGDSPLHF. Written as DNA, the CDR3 is TGTGCCAGCAGCTTGGCGCTAGGGGATTCACCCCTCCACTTT. Full variable domain (rest looked up from reference TRBV5-4 and TRBJ1-6): ETGVTQSPTHLIKTRGQQVTLRCSSQSGHNTVSWYQQALGQGPQFIFQYYREEENGRGNFPPRFSGLQFPNYSSELNVNALELDDSALYLCASSLALGDSPLHFGNGTRLTVT.

V is TRBV10-3 and J is TRBJ2-3, with TRBD2 matching over 10 bases. V gave up 2 bases and J gave up 4 bases; unmatched junction bases: 3. CDR1 ENHRY and CDR2 SYGVKD come from the germline V gene. The CDR3 extends over 15 amino acids. CDR3: CAISEETSGPDTQYF. CDR3 DNA: TGTGCCATCAGTGAGGAGACTAGCGGGCCAGATACGCAGTATTTT.

The DNA of the CDR3 is TGCGCCAGCAGCTCCCCTTTAGGGGAGATCGGCGGGGAGCTGTTTTTT. It yields the protein CASSSPLGEIGGELFF. The chain joins TRBV5-1 to TRBJ2-2, with D perhaps being TRBD1 or TRBD2 (5 bases each). This CDR3 contains 16 residues. CDR1 and CDR2 (germline): SGHRS, YFSETQ. Between the trimmed V and J ends, which lost 3 bases and 7 bases, there was a span of 19 bases. Filled out from reference TRBV5-1 and TRBJ2-2, the complete variable domain reads KAGVTQTPRYLIKTRGQQVTLSCSPISGHRSVSWYQQTPGQGLQFLFEYFSETQRNKGNFPGRFSGRQFSNSRSEMNVSTLELGDSALYLCASSSPLGEIGGELFFGEGSRLTVL.

This clone was picked up one time. The V call is TRBV19, the J call TRBJ2-2; tentatively, D is TRBD1 (6 bases). Germline values: CDR1 LNHDA, CDR2 SQIVND (reference sequence). Trimming stripped 1 base from V and 4 bases from J, with 10 bases between. The CDR3 length is 15 residues. CDR3 nucleotides: TGTGCCAGTAGTATAGGGGGGCGAGGCACCGGGGAGCTGTTTTTT. This codes for CASSIGGRGTGELFF.

The chain is built from TRBV30 and TRBJ1-2; 9 positions agree with TRBD1. With 5 bases clipped from V and 2 bases from J, the junction kept 12 bases outside the gene matches. In germline, CDR1 is GTSNPN, CDR2 SVGIG (reference sequence). The CDR3 runs to 16 residues. CDR3 sequence reads: CAWYRDRALSNYGYTF. The CDR3 bases are TGTGCCTGGTACCGGGACAGGGCCCTAAGCAACTATGGCTACACCTTC.

This chain's CDR3 is CASSPGTGGRYEQYF. CDR3 DNA sequence: TGTGCCAGCAGTCCCGGGACAGGGGGCCGGTACGAGCAGTACTTC. The chain combines TRBV6-5 with TRBJ2-7; 12 bases are shared with TRBD1. V dropped 5 bases and J dropped 4; count of bases not matched to a gene: 6. Germline V lookup: CDR1 MNHEY, CDR2 SVGAGI. This CDR3 is 15 amino acids long.